These 7 T cell receptor beta chains share one sample of origin, sequenced in a study of shared clonotypes between healthy human individuals (dated by TCRdb to 2020 to 2021). Libraries were constructed by the immunoSEQ multiplex PCR assay. In its TCRdb copy, this immuneACCESS table keeps in-frame sequences only and misses some clones. Where compared with another copy, unresolved V genes explain less than half of these, and the others have no known cause. This sample gives about 2.4 million clones in total; roughly 93% of them show up just once. The ten largest clones take up 0.36% of the sample. The source material was naive CD4+ T cells from PBMCs. The sample's cell subset or site label, decoded: CD45RA+ positively selected. The receptors come from a man aged 18 to 30 in good health. Some clones in this sample may be carry-over from other donors' samples.

This clone was observed once. This sequence joins TRBV4-1 and TRBJ1-1; TRBD1 agrees at 9 bases. Germline CDR1 and CDR2: MGHRA and YSYEKL. The trim removed 4 bases at V and 2 bases at J, leaving 17 bases unmatched. The CDR3 has 19 amino acids. The CDR3 DNA follows: TGCGCCAGCAGCCGAATCCATGCGCCGGGACAGGGTCTAAACACTGAAGCTTTCTTT. It specifies CASSRIHAPGQGLNTEAFF.

This chain links TRBV27 with TRBJ2-1; 9 bases match TRBD2. The CDR3 spans 14 residues. Germline V gene lookup returns CDR1 MNHEY and CDR2 SMNVEV (reference sequence). V lost 5 bases to trimming and J lost 4 bases; unmatched junction nucleotides: 3. The CDR3 DNA follows: TGTGCCAGCAGTAGCGGGAGGTTTTACAATGAGCAGTTCTTC. Amino acids: CASSSGRFYNEQFF.

This chain uses TRBV9 with TRBJ2-1, with TRBD1 as a possible D gene (6 bases). The length of the CDR3 is 15 residues. V lost 3 bases to trimming and J lost 2 bases, with 12 bases between them. Per germline, CDR1 SGDLS and CDR2 YYNGEE. The CDR3 sequence: CASSAHRTAYNEQFF. CDR3 nucleotides: TGTGCCAGCAGCGCCCATCGGACAGCCTACAATGAGCAGTTCTTC.

To note about this clone: Other DNA sequences in the sample encode the same CDR3. The chain is built from TRBV28 and TRBJ1-2; D is ambiguous. Germline values: CDR1 MDHEN, CDR2 SYDVKM. V shed 3 bases and J shed 8 bases, with 7 bases lying between them. This CDR3 spans 11 amino acids. In DNA, the CDR3 is TGTGCCAGCAGTTTTGCAGGCGGCTACACCTTC. Protein sequence: CASSFAGGYTF.

This clone is a singleton in its sample. V usage is TRBV21-1 and J usage is TRBJ2-7; the table assigns TRBD2, which was not confirmed against the DNA. TRBV21-1 is an annotated pseudogene. CDR3 length: 13 residues. CDR3 loop: CARHRDWPYEQYF. The CDR3 DNA reads TGTGCCAGACACCGGGATTGGCCCTACGAGCAGTACTTC.

This clone was seen a single time. V gene TRBV6-6 combines with J gene TRBJ1-1, with D hard to call. V dropped 6 bases and J dropped 0 bases, with 8 bases sitting between them. CDR3 size: 13 residues. In germline, CDR1 is MNHNY, CDR2 SVGAGI (reference sequence). In DNA, the CDR3 is TGTGCCAGCAGGTCAAATATGAACACTGAAGCTTTCTTT. It translates to CASRSNMNTEAFF.

V gene TRBV19 combines with J gene TRBJ1-5, with D perhaps TRBD1 (6 bases). This CDR3 is built from 14 residues. The germline V gene has CDR1 LNHDA and CDR2 SQIVND (reference sequence). Between the trimmed V and J ends, which lost 7 bases and 4 bases, there was a span of 14 bases. The CDR3 DNA reads TGTGCCAGTAACCTCGGACAGTATAATCAGCCCCAGCATTTT. Residues: CASNLGQYNQPQHF.